This T cell receptor beta chain was captured in a study of cytomegalovirus exposure and HLA in healthy donors. Background on the study: An early data release held 79 million or so unique TCRs from HLA-typed donors.

In this sample, this clone turned up a few times. V lost 1 base and J lost 4, with 14 bases in between. Germline V gene data show CDR1 as MGHRA and CDR2 as YSYEKL. The CDR3 is 16 amino acids. In the PCR, 60 Vbeta and 13 Jbeta primers were used. Libraries were prepared by immunoSEQ multiplex PCR; TCRdb keeps only in-frame clonotypes and omits some of them. The sample has fewer than 200,000 clones; about 75% are singletons. Samples came from healthy bone marrow donors. The TCR originated in a male donor in good health and CMV-seronegative. The chain uses TRBV4-1 and TRBJ1-3; D might be TRBD1 (5 bases). Sequencing was carried out using PBMCs. The CDR3 loop reads CASSQVSGERGNTIYF. CDR3 DNA sequence: TGCGCCAGCAGCCAAGTTTCGGGGGAAAGGGGAAACACCATATATTTT.